The 30 T cell receptor beta chains listed next were all sequenced from one sample in a study of blood T cell repertoires in COVID-19. TCRdb's table, derived via immunoSEQ multiplex PCR, lists solely in-frame clones and lacks some. The sample yields some 400,000 clones, roughly 86% seen once. The sequenced material came from PBMCs or T cells enriched from blood (not recorded which). The receptors shown here come from a woman in her 30s who had recovered from COVID-19.

This sequence joins TRBV11-2 and TRBJ2-5; 8 bases line up with TRBD1. Losses at the gene ends were 2 bases for V and 7 bases for J; bases not matched to a gene: 6. CDR1 is SGHAT, CDR2 FQNNGV, per germline. The length of the CDR3 is 14 residues. CDR3: CASSLRTGSLTQYF. DNA of the CDR3: TGTGCCAGCAGCTTACGGACAGGGTCTCTGACCCAGTACTTC.

This clone appeared a single time. V gene TRBV24-1 combines with J gene TRBJ2-7; 11 bases fit TRBD2. V trimming: 3 bases; J trimming: 3 bases; junction bases outside the gene matches: 6. CDR1 and CDR2 from the germline V gene are KGHDR and SFDVKD. The CDR3 has 16 residues. CDR3 coding DNA: TGTGCCACCAGTGATCGTAGCGGGGGGGTATACTACGAGCAGTACTTC. Translating it yields CATSDRSGGVYYEQYF.

The V gene is TRBV4-1, the J gene TRBJ1-5; a possible D gene is TRBD1 (5 bases). Trimming took 0 bases from V and 7 from J, leaving 10 bases between them. CDR1 and CDR2 (germline): MGHRA, YSYEKL. The CDR3 loop spans 14 amino acids. In DNA, the CDR3 is TGCGCCAGCAGCCAAGATCTGGAGGGGCAGCCCCAGCATTTT. It encodes CASSQDLEGQPQHF.

V is TRBV5-1 and J is TRBJ1-1; weak D call: TRBD1 (6 bases). Germline lookup yields CDR1 SGHRS and CDR2 YFSETQ. Trimming shortened V by 5 bases and J by 5 bases, and 16 bases separated the two germline ends. The CDR3 covers 14 residues. The CDR3 coding sequence is TGCGCCAGCAGACCTAACAGGGTGCAGACTGAAGCTTTCTTT. It translates to CASRPNRVQTEAFF. Looking up the rest from reference TRBV5-1 and TRBJ1-1 gives the full variable domain: KAGVTQTPRYLIKTRGQQVTLSCSPISGHRSVSWYQQTPGQGLQFLFEYFSETQRNKGNFPGRFSGRQFSNSRSEMNVSTLELGDSALYLCASRPNRVQTEAFFGQGTRLTVV.

This chain links TRBV7-8 with TRBJ1-5; a possible D gene is TRBD1 (6 bases). V gave up 6 bases and J gave up 2 bases, with 17 bases separating them. The CDR3 sequence is 16 residues long. Germline CDR1 SGHVS, CDR2 FQNEAQ. CDR3 nucleotides: TGTGCCAGCAGTTCACCTCAGGGGATTGGCAATCAGCCCCAGCATTTT. Protein sequence: CASSSPQGIGNQPQHF.

The count of this clone is one. This chain links TRBV7-2 with TRBJ1-6, with TRBD1 as a possible D gene (5 bases). The V end lost 1 base, the J end lost 10 bases, and 23 bases lay between the germline ends. This CDR3 region has 18 residues. Germline values: CDR1 SGHTA, CDR2 FQGNSA. The CDR3 region has the DNA TGTGCCAGCAGCTTAGTAGTCGGCAGCAGGGCCGCATACTCACCCCTCCACTTT. This gives the protein CASSLVVGSRAAYSPLHF.

This chain uses TRBV5-5 with TRBJ2-2, with 8 bases fitting TRBD1. The CDR3 loop spans 17 amino acids. The germline V gene has CDR1 SGHKS and CDR2 YYEKEE (reference sequence). J lost 1 base, V lost 2 bases, and 7 bases had no gene match. CDR3 sequence (DNA): TGTGCCAGCAGCTTCAGGGGGCGAGGGAGGAACACCGGGGAGCTGTTTTTT. Amino acid sequence: CASSFRGRGRNTGELFF.

The V and J genes are TRBV10-1 and TRBJ2-1; 12 bases are a match to TRBD2. V lost 9 bases and J lost 2; bases outside the gene matches: 26. The germline CDR1 and CDR2 sequences are WNHNN and SYGVQD (reference sequence). The CDR3 loop spans 22 amino acids. CDR3 nucleotides: TGCGCCAGACCACTCTCCGGAGAGGGCTGGACTAGCGGGGAGACTACCTACAATGAGCAGTTCTTC. Translating gives CARPLSGEGWTSGETTYNEQFF.

The chain carries TRBV27 and TRBJ2-1; TRBD2 matches 12 bases. This CDR3 has 17 amino acids. Germline values: CDR1 MNHEY, CDR2 SMNVEV (reference sequence). After removal of 5 bases from V and 5 bases from J, the junction contained 10 bases not matched to a gene. The CDR3 bases are TGTGCCAGCAGTCAACCAACTAGCGGGAGGACCCACAATGAGCAGTTCTTC. The encoded protein is CASSQPTSGRTHNEQFF.

The genes are TRBV30 and TRBJ2-5, with D possibly matching TRBD1 (6 bases). V was shortened by 5 bases and J by 2 bases, with 12 bases between the two germline ends. Germline CDR1 GTSNPN, CDR2 SVGIG (reference sequence). This CDR3 is built from 13 residues. CDR3 protein: CAWERTVQETQYF. DNA of the CDR3: TGTGCCTGGGAGCGGACAGTACAAGAGACCCAGTACTTC. The complete variable domain, with remaining parts taken from reference TRBV30 and TRBJ2-5, reads SQTIHQWPATLVQPVGSPLSLECTVEGTSNPNLYWYRQAAGRGLQLLFYSVGIGQISSEVPQNLSASRPQDRQFILSSKKLLLSDSGFYLCAWERTVQETQYFGPGTRLLVL.

The rearrangement uses TRBV12-3 or TRBV12-4 and TRBJ1-1; D ambiguous. The V gene lost 6 bases and the J gene lost 6 bases, with 14 bases spanning the gap. This CDR3 spans 13 amino acids. CDR3 loop: CASSPLVSAEAFF. The CDR3 DNA reads as TGTGCCAGCAGCCCACTCGTCAGCGCTGAAGCTTTCTTT.

The J gene is TRBJ1-5, the V gene TRBV5-1; TRBD1 agrees at 7 bases. This CDR3 spans 14 amino acids. Germline assignment: CDR1 SGHRS and CDR2 YFSETQ. Trimming took 7 bases from V and 6 from J; bases not matched to a gene: 10. The CDR3 coding sequence is TGCGCCAGCGCCCTACGACAGGGCGCTCAGCCCCAGCATTTT. This translates into CASALRQGAQPQHF.

The CDR3 DNA sequence: TGTGCCAGTAGTAAGGGGGCGGGAACGACGTGGGACACTGAAGCTTTCTTT. Its translation is CASSKGAGTTWDTEAFF. This chain joins TRBV19 and TRBJ1-1, with TRBD1 matching 7 bases. Germline CDR1 reads LNHDA; CDR2 reads SQIVND (reference sequence). Trimming removed 4 bases from V and 3 bases from J; junction bases left unmatched: 14. The CDR3 totals 17 residues.

In this sample, this clone turned up once. This chain uses TRBV11-2 with TRBJ1-2, with no clear D. The CDR3 is made up of 13 amino acids. The germline V and J ends were trimmed by 3 bases and 4 bases, with 9 bases remaining between them. Looked up from germline, CDR1 is SGHAT and CDR2 is FQNNGV. The CDR3 sequence: CASSFPNSYGYTF. The CDR3 DNA follows: TGTGCCAGCAGCTTTCCAAATTCCTATGGCTACACCTTC.

This rearrangement joins TRBV30 to TRBJ1-6; D is ambiguous. The germline V gene has CDR1 GTSNPN and CDR2 SVGIG (reference sequence). The CDR3 is 14 residues long. V lost 3 bases and J 9 bases, leaving 15 bases between the germline ends. CDR3 sequence reads: CAWRSDFRVSPLHF. Written as DNA, the CDR3 is TGTGCCTGGAGGTCGGACTTTAGAGTTTCACCCCTCCACTTT.

The CDR3 protein is CACGQTNYGYTF. Here the CDR3 DNA reads TGTGCCTGCGGACAGACTAACTATGGCTACACCTTC. The rearrangement links TRBV30 to TRBJ1-2; perhaps TRBD1 as D (6 bases). The CDR3 runs to 12 residues. V was pared by 6 bases and J by 0 bases, with 8 bases between. Germline V gives CDR1 GTSNPN, CDR2 SVGIG (reference sequence).

The chain uses TRBV5-1 and TRBJ2-7; 7 positions match TRBD2. Unmatched junction bases numbered 4, after V lost 4 bases and J lost 3 bases. The CDR3 covers 13 residues. Germline V gives CDR1 SGHRS, CDR2 YFSETQ. The CDR3 spells CASSRAGSYEQYF. The CDR3 nucleotides read TGCGCCAGCAGCCGAGCGGGAAGCTACGAGCAGTACTTC.

V is TRBV5-8 and J is TRBJ2-1, with D perhaps TRBD1 (5 bases). CDR1 and CDR2 (germline): SGHTS, YDEGEE. This CDR3 comprises 16 residues. Between the trimmed V and J ends, which lost 3 bases and 3 bases, there was a span of 16 bases. The CDR3 region has the DNA TGTGCCAGCAGCTCACACCGACAGACGATCTACAATGAGCAGTTCTTC. Its translation: CASSSHRQTIYNEQFF.

This chain joins TRBV9 and TRBJ2-1; 7 bases align to TRBD1. Looked up from germline, CDR1 is SGDLS and CDR2 is YYNGEE. The junction had 6 bases not matched to a gene; V was cut back by 0 bases and J by 6 bases. This CDR3 contains 15 residues. The CDR3 DNA follows: TGTGCCAGCAGCGTAGCCCCGACAGGGACCAATGAGCAGTTCTTC. This gives the protein CASSVAPTGTNEQFF.

The genes are TRBV5-1 and TRBJ1-6; TRBD1 agrees at 11 bases. The CDR3 sequence is 18 residues long. Trimming removed 4 bases from V and 0 bases from J; junction bases left unmatched: 6. Germline CDR1 SGHRS, CDR2 YFSETQ. CDR3 region: CASSPDRGPNSYNSPLHF. CDR3 DNA: TGCGCCAGCAGCCCGGACAGGGGGCCAAACTCCTATAATTCACCCCTCCACTTT.

As regards this clone: Relative to the germline gene, one junction end is altered; a read error may explain this. The chain has TRBV7-7 and TRBJ2-1; TRBD2 aligns across 12 bases. In germline, CDR1 is SSHAT, CDR2 FNYEAQ (reference sequence). The CDR3 extends over 16 amino acids. The DNA for the CDR3 is TGTGCTAGCAGCTTATCACTAGCGGGGGGTGGGGATGAGCAGTTCTTC. Its translation: CASSLSLAGGGDEQFF.

CDR3 DNA sequence: TGTGCCAGCAGTGGACAAAGCGGGGGTAGCTCCTACAATGAGCAGTTCTTC. Translating it yields CASSGQSGGSSYNEQFF. This chain links TRBV6-4 with TRBJ2-1, with TRBD2 identical over 8 bases. The CDR3 totals 17 residues. The V gene end was trimmed by 4 bases and the J gene end by 0 bases; junction bases not matched to a gene: 8. Looked up from germline, CDR1 is MRHNA and CDR2 is SNTAGT.

In this sample, this clone turned up once. This chain links TRBV30 with TRBJ1-6; 7 bases fit TRBD1. Germline V lookup: CDR1 GTSNPN, CDR2 SVGIG (reference sequence). The CDR3 covers 14 residues. With 4 bases clipped from V and 10 bases from J, the junction kept 10 bases outside the gene matches. The CDR3 reads CAWNHRGEGSPLHF. The CDR3 nucleotides are TGTGCCTGGAACCACAGGGGAGAGGGATCACCCCTCCACTTT.

This clone is a singleton in its sample. The chain couples TRBV4-2 to TRBJ2-7; TRBD2 aligns across 12 bases. With 3 bases clipped from V and 1 base from J, the junction kept 7 bases outside the gene matches. The CDR3 consists of 17 residues. Germline lookup yields CDR1 LGHNA and CDR2 YNFKEQ. CDR3 in amino acids: CASSQSRTSGVSYEQYF. For the CDR3, the DNA is TGTGCCAGCAGCCAGAGCAGGACTAGCGGGGTTTCCTACGAGCAGTACTTC.

The table lists this clone with a count of one. The CDR3 reads CASSVGTANEQFF. The DNA for the CDR3 is TGTGCCAGCAGCGTAGGGACAGCCAATGAGCAGTTCTTC. The chain joins TRBV5-4 to TRBJ2-1, with 7 bases fitting TRBD1. Germline loops: CDR1 SGHNT, CDR2 YYREEE (reference sequence). Unmatched junction bases numbered 4, after V lost 4 bases and J lost 6 bases. The CDR3 length is 13 residues.

The genes are TRBV19 and TRBJ2-5; D is possibly TRBD1 (5 bases). This CDR3 is 13 amino acids long. V lost 5 bases and J 2 bases, leaving 9 bases between the germline ends. In germline, CDR1 is LNHDA, CDR2 SQIVND (reference sequence). CDR3 DNA sequence: TGTGCCAGTAGTCGACAGAGGCAAGAGACCCAGTACTTC. It codes for CASSRQRQETQYF.

This clone was detected once. The chain uses TRBV5-1 and TRBJ2-6, with TRBD1 matching 7 bases. The V gene's germline CDR1 is SGHRS and CDR2 YFSETQ. V lost 3 bases, J lost 0 bases, and 9 bases stayed unmatched. The CDR3 covers 18 residues. CDR3 region: CASSSTGNYLSGANVLTF. CDR3 coding DNA: TGCGCCAGCAGCTCGACAGGGAATTACCTCTCTGGGGCCAACGTCCTGACTTTC.

The V call is TRBV28, the J call TRBJ2-2; D unclear. This CDR3 is built from 14 residues. The V gene's germline CDR1 is MDHEN and CDR2 SYDVKM. The ends were cut back, 2 bases at V and 5 bases at J, with 9 bases in the middle. The CDR3 region is CASSLGQKTGELFF. CDR3 bases: TGTGCCAGCAGTTTAGGTCAGAAAACCGGGGAGCTGTTTTTT.

The rearrangement uses TRBV13 and TRBJ2-7; 9 bases fit TRBD1. The CDR3 runs 15 residues. Germline CDR1 and CDR2: PRHDT and FYEKMQ (reference sequence). V was pared by 4 bases and J by 2 bases, with 6 bases of the junction left unmatched. CDR3 region: CASSSTGTGTYEQYF. Written as DNA, the CDR3 is TGTGCCAGCAGCTCGACCGGGACAGGGACCTACGAGCAGTACTTC.

This clone has only one observation. The J gene is TRBJ2-3, the V gene TRBV2; D unresolved. Germline CDR1 is SNHLY and CDR2 is FYNNEI. This CDR3 comprises 13 residues. Trimming stripped 3 bases from V and 2 bases from J, with 6 bases between. CDR3 nucleotide sequence: TGTGCCAGCAGTGAGCGTCTCACAGATACGCAGTATTTT. Amino acid sequence: CASSERLTDTQYF.